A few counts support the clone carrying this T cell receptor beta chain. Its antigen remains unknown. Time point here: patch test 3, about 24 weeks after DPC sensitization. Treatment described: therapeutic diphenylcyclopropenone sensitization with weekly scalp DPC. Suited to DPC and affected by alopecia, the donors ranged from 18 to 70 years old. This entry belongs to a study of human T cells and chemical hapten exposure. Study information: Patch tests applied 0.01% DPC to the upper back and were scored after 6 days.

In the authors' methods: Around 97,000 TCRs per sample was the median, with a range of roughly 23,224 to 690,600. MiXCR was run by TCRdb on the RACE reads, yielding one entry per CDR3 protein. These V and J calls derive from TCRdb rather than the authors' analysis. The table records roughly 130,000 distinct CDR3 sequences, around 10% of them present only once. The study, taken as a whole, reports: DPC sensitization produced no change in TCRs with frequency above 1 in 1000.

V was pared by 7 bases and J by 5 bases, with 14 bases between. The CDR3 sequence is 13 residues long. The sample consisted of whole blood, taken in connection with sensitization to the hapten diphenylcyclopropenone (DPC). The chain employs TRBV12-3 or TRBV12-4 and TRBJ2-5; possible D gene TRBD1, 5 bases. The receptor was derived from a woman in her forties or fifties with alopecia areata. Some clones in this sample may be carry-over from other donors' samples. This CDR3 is CASTPDTVETQYF. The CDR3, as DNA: TGTGCCAGCACCCCGGACACGGTGGAGACCCAGTACTTC.